These 20 T cell receptor beta chains were all obtained from the same sample, sequenced in a study of T cells in Graves' hyperthyroidism and ophthalmopathy. RNA transcripts provided the source from which TCR beta CDR3 regions were amplified. The HTBI set primed first-round TCR CDR3 RT-PCR. Via MiXCR, TCRdb re-called the multiplex PCR reads, giving one row per CDR3 protein. The sample lists 350,000 to 450,000 distinct CDR3 sequences, about 14% occurring once. The sequenced sample consisted of blood. These receptor sequences come from a man aged 50-60 years with Graves' ophthalmopathy.

The sample holds a few counts of this clonotype. A much bigger clone sits one base away, suggesting this may be a read error. The rearrangement uses TRBV20-1 and TRBJ2-7, with 11 bases lining up with TRBD2. The germline V gene has CDR1 DFQATT and CDR2 SNEGSKA (reference sequence). J lost 9 bases, V lost 3 bases, and 7 bases had no gene match. This CDR3 spans 13 amino acids. CDR3 sequence: CSASSGRARGQYF. As DNA, the CDR3 is TGCAGTGCTAGTAGCGGGAGGGCCCGGGGGCAGTACTTC.

This clonotype was detected many times. The chain recombines TRBV11-2 with TRBJ2-7, with D maybe TRBD2 (6 bases). CDR1 and CDR2 (germline): SGHAT, FQNNGV. The CDR3 extends over 14 amino acids. V lost 3 bases to trimming and J lost 4 bases, with 13 bases between them. In DNA form, the CDR3 reads TGTGCCAGCAGCTTTGGCGGGGTTCAGTACGAGCAGTACTTC. Protein sequence: CASSFGGVQYEQYF.

The chain uses TRBV10-3 and TRBJ1-4, with D perhaps TRBD1 (5 bases). The CDR3 runs to 13 residues. Deletions cut 8 bases from V and 8 bases from J, with 15 bases between. CDR1 and CDR2 from the germline V gene are ENHRY and SYGVKD. CDR3 loop: CAIAGGAREKLFF. The CDR3 bases are TGTGCCATCGCCGGTGGGGCTCGGGAAAAACTGTTTTTT.

The CDR3 here is CASSLGNGGTDTQYF. DNA for the CDR3: TGTGCCAGCAGCCTCGGAAACGGTGGCACAGATACGCAGTATTTT. The chain recombines TRBV7-9 with TRBJ2-3; D is unresolved. Germline loops: CDR1 SEHNR, CDR2 FQNEAQ (reference sequence). The CDR3 contains 15 residues. V lost 5 bases and J lost 1, with 13 bases in between.

This chain joins TRBV20-1 and TRBJ2-1; 8 bases map to TRBD2. Looked up from germline, CDR1 is DFQATT and CDR2 is SNEGSKA (reference sequence). The CDR3 contains 15 residues. V trimming: 6 bases; J trimming: 0 bases; junction bases outside the gene matches: 7. The CDR3, as DNA: TGCAGTGCAACGACTAGCGCAACCTCCTACAATGAGCAGTTCTTC. Translating it yields CSATTSATSYNEQFF.

This clonotype was seen many times. CDR3 loop: CSARGSSYEQYF. The CDR3 coding sequence is TGCAGTGCTAGAGGTTCCTCCTACGAGCAGTACTTC. V usage is TRBV20-1 and J usage is TRBJ2-7; D uncertain. Germline V gives CDR1 DFQATT, CDR2 SNEGSKA (reference sequence). V lost 1 base to trimming and J lost 0 bases, with 4 bases between them. The CDR3 totals 12 residues.

The rearrangement uses TRBV28 and TRBJ2-1, with 11 bases aligning to TRBD2. From germline, CDR1 is MDHEN and CDR2 SYDVKM. The CDR3 totals 17 residues. V lost 5 bases, J lost 9 bases, and 15 bases stayed unmatched. CDR3 amino acids: CASSQKVQTSGSSEQFF. As DNA, the CDR3 is TGTGCCAGCAGTCAAAAGGTGCAAACTAGCGGGAGTAGTGAGCAGTTCTTC.

The chain is built from TRBV3-1 and TRBJ2-5; 12 bases map to TRBD2. Germline V gene sequence: CDR1 LGHDT, CDR2 YNNKEL (reference sequence). V dropped 0 bases and J dropped 4; count of bases not matched to a gene: 9. CDR3 length: 18 amino acids. CDR3 DNA: TGTGCCAGCAGCCAAGAACCGCGGACTAGCGGGGCTCCAGAGACCCAGTACTTC. Translation gives CASSQEPRTSGAPETQYF.

This clonotype was recorded many times. The chain recombines TRBV14 with TRBJ2-5, with 8 positions matching TRBD2. Germline CDR1 reads SGHDN; CDR2 reads FVKESK. V was clipped by 0 bases and J by 4 bases; unmatched bases: 16. CDR3 size: 19 residues. This chain's CDR3 is CASSQDSGRATFQSETQYF. In DNA form, the CDR3 reads TGTGCCAGCAGCCAAGATTCCGGGAGGGCCACTTTCCAATCAGAGACCCAGTACTTC.

This clonotype was picked up many times. The chain recombines TRBV3-1 with TRBJ1-4, with D uncertain. Germline V gene data show CDR1 as LGHDT and CDR2 as YNNKEL (reference sequence). The CDR3 is 13 residues long. Trimming cost V 4 bases and J 4 bases, with 7 bases left between them. The CDR3 DNA reads TGTGCCAGCAGCCCGGGAATTAATGAAAAACTGTTTTTT. Translation gives CASSPGINEKLFF. Full variable domain (rest looked up from reference TRBV3-1 and TRBJ1-4): DTAVSQTPKYLVTQMGNDKSIKCEQNLGHDTMYWYKQDSKKFLKIMFSYNNKELIINETVPNRFSPKSPDKAHLNLHINSLELGDSAVYFCASSPGINEKLFFGSGTQLSVL.

This clonotype was seen ten or more times. The gene calls are TRBV6-1 and TRBJ1-2, with 7 bases lining up with TRBD1. Germline CDR1 reads MNHNS; CDR2 reads SASEGT. This CDR3 has 16 amino acids. With V trimmed by 5 bases and J by 4 bases, 13 bases remained unmatched. DNA of the CDR3: TGTGCCAGCAGTTATCGTACAGGGGTCGGCGGCTATGGCTACACCTTC. Its protein product is CASSYRTGVGGYGYTF.

This clonotype was counted ten times or more. CDR3 bases: TGTGCCAGCAGCCGCGGTAAGCGGGAGGTCTACAATGAGCAGTTCTTC. Its protein is CASSRGKREVYNEQFF. This rearrangement joins TRBV11-3 to TRBJ2-1, with 9 bases matching TRBD2. Trimming took 5 bases from V and 3 from J; bases not matched to a gene: 8. The CDR3 totals 16 residues. Germline assignment: CDR1 SGHNT and CDR2 YENEEA.

This clonotype was detected only a few times. This chain joins TRBV9 and TRBJ2-3, with 7 positions matching TRBD2. The trim removed 0 bases at V and 1 base at J, leaving 11 bases unmatched. Germline assignment: CDR1 SGDLS and CDR2 YYNGEE. CDR3 length: 18 amino acids. This CDR3 reads CASSVGANPGLRTDTQYF. The CDR3 DNA sequence: TGTGCCAGCAGCGTAGGTGCGAATCCGGGACTACGCACAGATACGCAGTATTTT.

This clonotype came up many times. The V gene is TRBV12-3 or TRBV12-4, the J gene TRBJ2-5; 12 nucleotides match TRBD1. J lost 4 bases, V lost 5 bases, and 5 bases had no gene match. This CDR3 contains 15 residues. The CDR3 coding sequence is TGTGCCAGCAGTCCCGGGACAGGGGGCGTAGAGACCCAGTACTTC. Translation: CASSPGTGGVETQYF.

The V call is TRBV4-1, the J call TRBJ2-4, with D possibly TRBD2 on 5 matching bases. The CDR3 totals 16 residues. Germline loops: CDR1 MGHRA, CDR2 YSYEKL. The V and J ends lost 3 bases and 3 bases respectively, with 15 bases between them. The DNA for the CDR3 is TGCGCCAGCAGCCACCCCAGTCGGGAAAGCAAAAACATTCAGTACTTC. Encoded protein: CASSHPSRESKNIQYF.

J is TRBJ1-1 and V is TRBV29-1; D ambiguous. Between the trimmed V and J ends, which lost 2 bases and 7 bases, there was a span of 11 bases. The CDR3 has 12 amino acids. Germline V gene lookup returns CDR1 SQVTM and CDR2 ANQGSEA. The CDR3 sequence: CSVEWVPLEAFF. CDR3 nucleotide sequence: TGCAGCGTTGAATGGGTCCCCCTTGAAGCTTTCTTT.

The table lists this clonotype with many counts. J is TRBJ1-1 and V is TRBV5-1; D call uncertain. V was cut by 5 bases and J by 4 bases, with 18 bases left in between. This CDR3 comprises 15 residues. Germline CDR1 SGHRS, CDR2 YFSETQ. The CDR3 region is CASSPLGPKGTEAFF. DNA of the CDR3: TGCGCCAGCAGTCCATTGGGCCCAAAAGGCACTGAAGCTTTCTTT.

The gene calls are TRBV3-1 and TRBJ2-5; unclear D gene. This CDR3 has 15 residues. The V end lost 0 bases, the J end lost 3 bases, and 11 bases lay between the germline ends. Germline CDR1 reads LGHDT; CDR2 reads YNNKEL (reference sequence). The CDR3, as DNA: TGTGCCAGCAGCCAAGAATCCGGCTTGAAAGAGACCCAGTACTTC. Translated, it gives CASSQESGLKETQYF.

In DNA form, the CDR3 reads TGTGCCAGCAGTCCCCACGGGGTCAGTCGGCGACCGAATGAGCAGTTCTTC. Protein product: CASSPHGVSRRPNEQFF. J is TRBJ2-1 and V is TRBV7-3; the D gene is possibly TRBD2 (5 bases). Trimming removed 6 bases at V and 7 bases at J, with 25 bases between. Per germline, CDR1 SGHTA and CDR2 FQGTGA. This CDR3 spans 17 amino acids.

V is TRBV6-1 and J is TRBJ1-3; D is undetermined. The CDR3 contains 16 residues. Germline assignment: CDR1 MNHNS and CDR2 SASEGT. V was cut by 4 bases and J by 1 base, with 14 bases left in between. The CDR3 spells CASSAAGGGSGNTIYF. The CDR3 DNA reads as TGTGCCAGCAGTGCGGCAGGAGGTGGTTCTGGAAACACCATATATTTT.